Presented here are 9 T cell receptor beta chains from one specimen sequenced in a study of identical twins. TCRdb processed the 5' RACE reads anew with MiXCR; each CDR3 protein has one entry. The sample contains approximately 680,000 distinct CDR3 sequences, just over 7% of which appear only once. In addition, the sample was reused for a study of yellow fever vaccine responses in identical twins.

Sequencing was carried out using PBMCs. The receptors were gathered from a young woman in good health.

The chain employs TRBV10-3 and TRBJ2-3; 10 nucleotides align to TRBD1. Germline V gene sequence: CDR1 ENHRY, CDR2 SYGVKD. The CDR3 extends over 15 amino acids. With 7 bases clipped from V and 1 base from J, the junction kept 5 bases outside the gene matches. The CDR3 DNA sequence: TGTGCCATCAAGCAAGGACAGGGGGGCACAGATACGCAGTATTTT. Amino acid sequence: CAIKQGQGGTDTQYF.

This clonotype was found a few times. V gene TRBV7-9 combines with J gene TRBJ2-2; 8 bases agree with TRBD2. V lost 4 bases and J lost 0; bases outside the gene matches: 4. The CDR3 is 16 amino acids. Germline V CDR1 and CDR2: SEHNR, FQNEAQ (reference sequence). CDR3 sequence: CASSYPGLANTGELFF. CDR3 bases: TGTGCCAGCAGCTATCCGGGACTAGCGAACACCGGGGAGCTGTTTTTT.

This clonotype was seen ten or more times. The genes are TRBV16 and TRBJ2-1, with D unclear. Trimming took 0 bases from V and 4 from J, leaving 7 bases between them. The CDR3 has 14 residues. The germline CDR1 and CDR2 sequences are KGHSY and FQNENV. CDR3 protein: CASSQSGGYNEQFF. The CDR3 DNA follows: TGTGCCAGCAGCCAATCTGGCGGATACAATGAGCAGTTCTTC.

This clonotype was picked up a small number of times. V and J are TRBV10-3 and TRBJ2-7; D is undetermined. The germline V and J ends were trimmed by 4 bases and 2 bases, with 12 bases remaining between them. The V gene's germline CDR1 is ENHRY and CDR2 SYGVKD. The length of the CDR3 is 14 residues. The CDR3, as DNA: TGTGCCATCAGTGCGCTGATGGATCCCTACGAGCAGTACTTC. It encodes CAISALMDPYEQYF.

This clonotype was seen ten or more times. J is TRBJ1-1 and V is TRBV4-1; 8 nucleotides align to TRBD1. The CDR3 totals 17 residues. Trimming took 0 bases from V and 0 from J; bases not matched to a gene: 6. Germline V gene data show CDR1 as MGHRA and CDR2 as YSYEKL. CDR3 nucleotides: TGCGCCAGCAGCCAAGATGGCAGGGGGCGCATGAACACTGAAGCTTTCTTT. Its translation is CASSQDGRGRMNTEAFF.

This clonotype has only a few counts. The chain employs TRBV6-1 and TRBJ1-6; TRBD1 might be the D (5 bases). CDR3 length: 14 amino acids. The ends were cut back, 5 bases at V and 9 bases at J, with 14 bases in the middle. Germline V gene sequence: CDR1 MNHNS, CDR2 SASEGT. The CDR3 region is CASSPVGGSSPLHF. As DNA, the CDR3 is TGTGCCAGCAGTCCGGTTGGGGGAAGTTCACCCCTCCACTTT.

This clonotype was recorded at least ten times. This chain joins TRBV2 and TRBJ2-3; D unresolved. Trimming took 4 bases from V and 2 from J, leaving 22 bases between them. This CDR3 contains 18 residues. The V gene's germline CDR1 is SNHLY and CDR2 FYNNEI. The CDR3 DNA reads as TGTGCCAGCAGTGTGAGGAGTTACGCCAATATGTACACAGATACGCAGTATTTT. It encodes CASSVRSYANMYTDTQYF.

This clonotype occurred many times. V and J are TRBV12-3 or TRBV12-4 and TRBJ1-5, with TRBD1 matching 9 bases. The CDR3 totals 16 residues. After removal of 6 bases from V and 4 bases from J, the junction contained 10 bases not matched to a gene. CDR3 coding DNA: TGTGCCAGCAGCCCCGGGACAGGGAGGAGAAATCAGCCCCAGCATTTT. Its protein product is CASSPGTGRRNQPQHF.

This clonotype was counted a few times. The V gene is TRBV19, the J gene TRBJ2-1; 10 bases are a match to TRBD2. Germline CDR1 LNHDA, CDR2 SQIVND (reference sequence). J was trimmed by 2 bases and V by 6 bases; bases with no gene match: 4. The CDR3 covers 15 residues. CDR3 nucleotides: TGTGCCAGTAGGGGTACTAGCGGGACCTACAATGAGCAGTTCTTC. Protein sequence: CASRGTSGTYNEQFF.